What follows describes a single T cell receptor beta chain. Other nucleotide sequences in the sample specify the same CDR3. This entry is derived from a study of shared T cell receptors in the human thymus. Clones were sequenced by immunoSEQ multiplex PCR, and TCRdb holds only the in-frame ones, with some missing. The data contain roughly 410,000 clones, 95% of them singletons. CDR3 length equals 16 residues. From germline, CDR1 is MNHNS and CDR2 SASEGT. V shed 0 bases, J shed 3 bases, and the junction held 0 bases outside the gene matches. This clonotype was sampled from a human donor. Material for sequencing was thymocytes. The V gene is TRBV6-1, the J gene TRBJ2-6; TRBD2 matches at 9 bases. The CDR3 DNA reads as TGTGCCAGCAGTGAAGCTAGCGGGAGTGGGGCCAACGTCCTGACTTTC. Its translation is CASSEASGSGANVLTF.